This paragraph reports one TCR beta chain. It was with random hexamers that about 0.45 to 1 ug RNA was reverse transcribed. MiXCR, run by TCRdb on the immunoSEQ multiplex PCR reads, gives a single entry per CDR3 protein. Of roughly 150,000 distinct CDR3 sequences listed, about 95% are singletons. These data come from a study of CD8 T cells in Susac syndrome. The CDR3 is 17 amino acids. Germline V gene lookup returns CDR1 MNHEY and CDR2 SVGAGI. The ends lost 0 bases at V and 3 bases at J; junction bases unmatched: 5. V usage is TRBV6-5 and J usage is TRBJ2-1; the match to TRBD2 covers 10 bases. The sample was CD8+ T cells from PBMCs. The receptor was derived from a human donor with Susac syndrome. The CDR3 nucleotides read TGTGCCAGCAGTTACTCCTCCGGGACTAGCGTCTACAATGAGCAGTTCTTC. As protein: CASSYSSGTSVYNEQFF.